One and the same sample provided the 2 T cell receptor beta chains below, sequenced in a study of T cell responses to AZD1222 COVID-19 vaccine. Produced via immunoSEQ multiplex PCR; TCRdb's table is partial and in-frame only. The sample gives about 140,000 clones, 93% of which show up once; 9.1% is in the top ten. The material was peripheral blood, obtained on day 0 of AZD1222 vaccination. Receptors originate from an adult in good health.

This sequence joins TRBV4-1 and TRBJ2-7, with 8 bases that match TRBD1. Germline assignment: CDR1 MGHRA and CDR2 YSYEKL. Losses at the gene ends were 0 bases for V and 7 bases for J; bases not matched to a gene: 11. The CDR3 has 16 amino acids. This CDR3 is CASSQDPWTGSWEQYF. Written as DNA, the CDR3 is TGCGCCAGCAGCCAAGATCCATGGACAGGGTCGTGGGAGCAGTACTTC.

The chain combines TRBV5-5 with TRBJ2-5; 7 bases match TRBD1. Germline V gene lookup returns CDR1 SGHKS and CDR2 YYEKEE (reference sequence). Losses at the gene ends were 0 bases for V and 4 bases for J; bases not matched to a gene: 3. This CDR3 comprises 14 residues. CDR3 nucleotide sequence: TGTGCCAGCAGCTTGGACAGGGGTATAGAGACCCAGTACTTC. Translating gives CASSLDRGIETQYF.